Below are 31 T cell receptor beta chains sequenced from a single sample in a study of cytomegalovirus exposure and HLA in healthy donors. Vbeta (60) and Jbeta (13) primers were used in the PCR. TCRdb's copy holds only in-frame clones and misses some; the assay was immunoSEQ multiplex PCR. The repertoire holds more than 100,000 clones, with over 15% as singletons. Input material: PBMCs. These receptors were taken from a woman between 18 and 30 years old in good health and CMV-seronegative.

This clone was counted between two and nine times. V and J are TRBV6-1 and TRBJ1-4; D perhaps matches TRBD1 (5 bases). From germline, CDR1 is MNHNS and CDR2 SASEGT. V lost 3 bases and J lost 4, with 12 bases in between. CDR3 length: 15 residues. Here the CDR3 reads CASSDGGGNNEKLFF. CDR3 bases: TGTGCCAGCAGTGATGGGGGAGGGAATAATGAAAAACTGTTTTTT.

The chain carries TRBV4-3 and TRBJ2-5; D call uncertain. Per germline, CDR1 LGHNA and CDR2 YSLEER. The CDR3 covers 14 residues. Trimming took 1 base from V and 1 from J, leaving 7 bases between them. CDR3 coding DNA: TGCGCCAGCAGCCAAGGGTTTAGCCAAGAGACCCAGTACTTC. This sequence encodes CASSQGFSQETQYF.

This clone showed up just a few times. The V and J genes are TRBV27 and TRBJ2-1, with 9 bases fitting TRBD2. Germline-derived CDR1 and CDR2 are MNHEY and SMNVEV (reference sequence). Trimming cost V 8 bases and J 0 bases; bases outside gene matches: 5. The CDR3 spans 15 residues. The CDR3 sequence is CASRGGGSSYNEQFF. The CDR3 DNA reads as TGTGCCAGCCGCGGGGGGGGAAGCTCCTACAATGAGCAGTTCTTC.

This clone was observed a few times. The chain has TRBV13 and TRBJ2-5; D not resolved. V lost 4 bases and J 2 bases, leaving 11 bases between the germline ends. Germline lookup yields CDR1 PRHDT and CDR2 FYEKMQ (reference sequence). This CDR3 region has 14 residues. This chain's CDR3 is CASSSRELQETQYF. DNA for the CDR3: TGTGCCAGCAGCTCCCGAGAGCTGCAAGAGACCCAGTACTTC.

In this sample, this clone turned up a few times. The rearrangement uses TRBV30 and TRBJ1-4; 7 bases are shared with TRBD1. J gave up 5 bases and V 4 bases, and 7 bases lay outside the gene matches. The length of the CDR3 is 14 residues. Germline values: CDR1 GTSNPN, CDR2 SVGIG (reference sequence). Here the CDR3 DNA reads TGTGCCTGGAAGTGGGGACAGTTGAATGAAAAACTGTTTTTT. Its translation: CAWKWGQLNEKLFF.

The genes are TRBV28 and TRBJ1-1, with no clear D. The germline CDR1 and CDR2 sequences are MDHEN and SYDVKM. The CDR3 consists of 13 residues. Trimming left V 2 bases short and J 4 bases short, with 8 bases between. CDR3 nucleotides: TGTGCCAGCAGTTTACTGGGCCCCACTGAAGCTTTCTTT. Translating it yields CASSLLGPTEAFF.

This clone has only a few counts. The genes are TRBV10-3 and TRBJ1-2, with D possibly matching TRBD1 (5 bases). In germline, CDR1 is ENHRY, CDR2 SYGVKD. CDR3 length: 17 amino acids. V was pared by 10 bases and J by 7 bases, with 31 bases between. The CDR3 loop reads CATGRDSDGAAKGGYTF. The CDR3 bases are TGTGCCACGGGGCGGGATTCTGATGGGGCGGCAAAGGGTGGCTACACCTTC.

The J gene is TRBJ2-5, the V gene TRBV7-2; D is perhaps TRBD2 (6 bases). This CDR3 has 15 residues. The V end was cut by 10 bases, the J end by 1 base, with 19 bases between. The V gene's germline CDR1 is SGHTA and CDR2 FQGNSA. The CDR3 here is CATGQGRGLQETQYF. The CDR3 nucleotides are TGTGCCACCGGCCAGGGAAGGGGACTCCAAGAGACCCAGTACTTC.

This clone was counted between two and nine times. The V and J genes are TRBV10-1 and TRBJ1-1; D not resolved. Per germline, CDR1 WNHNN and CDR2 SYGVQD (reference sequence). Trimming took off 3 bases at V and 0 bases at J, with 8 bases between the two ends. This CDR3 contains 14 residues. This chain's CDR3 is CASSDSNMNTEAFF. The CDR3 bases are TGCGCCAGCAGTGACAGTAACATGAACACTGAAGCTTTCTTT.

The rearrangement links TRBV6-1 to TRBJ1-1; a weak D match, TRBD1 (6 bases). Between the trimmed V and J ends, which lost 1 base and 2 bases, there was a span of 8 bases. The CDR3 is 14 residues long. Looked up from germline, CDR1 is MNHNS and CDR2 is SASEGT. CDR3 sequence reads: CASSEGDTNTEAFF. The CDR3 coding sequence is TGTGCCAGCAGTGAAGGGGACACCAACACTGAAGCTTTCTTT.

This clone appeared a few times. The V and J genes are TRBV10-3 and TRBJ1-5; 7 bases align to TRBD1. Trimming at V came to 6 bases and at J to 5 bases, leaving 4 bases not matched to a gene. CDR1 and CDR2 from the germline V gene are ENHRY and SYGVKD. The CDR3 runs 13 residues. The CDR3: CAIRDREDQPQHF. CDR3 nucleotides: TGTGCCATCAGAGACAGGGAAGATCAGCCCCAGCATTTT.

V usage is TRBV10-3 and J usage is TRBJ2-7; 7 bases agree with TRBD1. The V gene's germline CDR1 is ENHRY and CDR2 SYGVKD. The CDR3 length is 13 residues. J gave up 6 bases and V 3 bases, and 5 bases lay outside the gene matches. The DNA of the CDR3 is TGTGCCATCAGTGATCCGACAGGGAGCGAGCAGTACTTC. It is translated as CAISDPTGSEQYF.

Relative to its sample, this clone is medium-sized. This sequence joins TRBV5-1 and TRBJ2-3, with D perhaps matching TRBD2 (6 bases). CDR1 SGHRS and CDR2 YFSETQ come from the germline V gene. The V end was cut by 0 bases, the J end by 2 bases, with 13 bases between. The CDR3 contains 16 residues. As DNA, the CDR3 is TGCGCCAGCAGCTTGGCGGGCGGGACTTACACAGATACGCAGTATTTT. Amino acids: CASSLAGGTYTDTQYF.

This chain uses TRBV2 with TRBJ1-5; TRBD1 might be the D (6 bases). Trimming stripped 0 bases from V and 0 bases from J, with 9 bases between. The germline V gene has CDR1 SNHLY and CDR2 FYNNEI. The CDR3 is 16 amino acids. CDR3 protein: CASSEAAGDSNQPQHF. The CDR3 nucleotides read TGTGCCAGCAGTGAAGCCGCAGGGGATAGCAATCAGCCCCAGCATTTT. Supplemented by reference TRBV2 and TRBJ1-5, the full variable domain reads EPEVTQTPSHQVTQMGQEVILRCVPISNHLYFYWYRQILGQKVEFLVSFYNNEISEKSEIFDDQFSVERPDGSNFTLKIRSTKLEDSAMYFCASSEAAGDSNQPQHFGDGTRLSIL.

The rearrangement joins TRBV19 to TRBJ1-2, with 7 bases lining up with TRBD1. Trimming cost V 5 bases and J 8 bases; bases outside gene matches: 14. Germline CDR1 is LNHDA and CDR2 is SQIVND (reference sequence). CDR3 length: 15 residues. The CDR3 loop is CASSFWDSRREGYTF. In nucleotides, the CDR3 is TGTGCCAGTAGTTTTTGGGACAGCAGGAGGGAAGGCTACACCTTC.

The V call is TRBV19, the J call TRBJ2-5; no clear D. This CDR3 has 14 amino acids. The germline CDR1 and CDR2 sequences are LNHDA and SQIVND (reference sequence). V shed 3 bases and J shed 2 bases, with 10 bases lying between them. The CDR3, as DNA: TGTGCCAGTAGTATCGCAGGAATTCAAGAGACCCAGTACTTC. Its protein product is CASSIAGIQETQYF.

V and J are TRBV9 and TRBJ2-7; no definite D call. Germline V gives CDR1 SGDLS, CDR2 YYNGEE. Trimming stripped 0 bases from V and 5 bases from J, with 9 bases between. The CDR3 has 13 amino acids. The CDR3 DNA sequence: TGTGCCAGCAGCGTAGGGGCCCCTGACGAGCAGTACTTC. Residues: CASSVGAPDEQYF.

This clone appeared a few times. V usage is TRBV6-5 and J usage is TRBJ1-6, with D perhaps TRBD1 (6 bases). CDR3 length equals 15 residues. The germline gives CDR1 MNHEY, CDR2 SVGAGI. Trimming shortened V by 6 bases and J by 7 bases, and 16 bases separated the two germline ends. The CDR3 here is CASRVSPGGNSPLHF. The CDR3, as DNA: TGTGCCAGCAGGGTGTCTCCGGGGGGCAATTCACCCCTCCACTTT.

V is TRBV18 and J is TRBJ1-4; D unresolved. V lost 3 bases to trimming and J lost 5 bases, with 10 bases between them. CDR1 and CDR2 from the germline V gene are KGHSH and LQKENI. The CDR3 has 14 amino acids. CDR3 sequence reads: CASSPGRGNEKLFF. In DNA form, the CDR3 reads TGTGCCAGCTCACCCGGCCGAGGAAATGAAAAACTGTTTTTT.

This clone was recorded a few times. V usage is TRBV28 and J usage is TRBJ2-3; possible D gene TRBD2, 6 bases. This CDR3 has 15 residues. V lost 7 bases and J lost 0, with 14 bases in between. CDR1 and CDR2 (germline): MDHEN, SYDVKM. DNA of the CDR3: TGTGCCAGCATTTTTAGCGGATCCAGCACAGATACGCAGTATTTT. Amino acid sequence: CASIFSGSSTDTQYF.

The chain joins TRBV7-9 to TRBJ2-3, with D possibly matching TRBD2 (5 bases). Germline CDR1 is SEHNR and CDR2 is FQNEAQ (reference sequence). The CDR3 is 14 amino acids. V was pared by 8 bases and J by 6 bases, with 18 bases between. CDR3 amino acids: CASFRTSLGDTQYF. CDR3 bases: TGTGCCAGCTTTAGGACTTCCCTGGGGGATACGCAGTATTTT.

The gene calls are TRBV7-9 and TRBJ2-2; no clear D. V shed 5 bases and J shed 4 bases, with 8 bases lying between them. The germline CDR1 and CDR2 sequences are SEHNR and FQNEAQ (reference sequence). This CDR3 is built from 13 residues. The CDR3: CASSGQITGELFF. DNA for the CDR3: TGTGCCAGCAGCGGGCAGATCACCGGGGAGCTGTTTTTT.

A few counts support this clone. This sequence joins TRBV2 and TRBJ2-2; 7 bases match TRBD1. Germline V gives CDR1 SNHLY, CDR2 FYNNEI. V lost 4 bases to trimming and J lost 0 bases; unmatched junction nucleotides: 8. CDR3 length equals 17 residues. The CDR3 is CASSARGGPANTGELFF. The DNA for the CDR3 is TGTGCCAGCAGTGCTAGAGGGGGCCCCGCGAACACCGGGGAGCTGTTTTTT.

This clone was found a few times. V and J are TRBV15 and TRBJ1-6; D is unclear. V was shortened by 0 bases and J by 7 bases, with 10 bases between the two germline ends. The V gene's germline CDR1 is LNHNV and CDR2 YYDKDF (reference sequence). The CDR3 has 15 residues. CDR3 sequence (DNA): TGTGCCACCAGCAGAGATTGGGCTGAAAATTCACCCCTCCACTTT. It is translated as CATSRDWAENSPLHF.

CDR3 loop: CASSVGTGGAIGELFF. The CDR3 DNA follows: TGTGCCAGCAGCGTTGGGACAGGGGGCGCAATCGGGGAGCTGTTTTTT. The chain has TRBV9 and TRBJ2-2; TRBD1 aligns across 12 bases. There are 16 residues in the CDR3. With 2 bases clipped from V and 7 bases from J, the junction kept 6 bases outside the gene matches. The germline CDR1 and CDR2 sequences are SGDLS and YYNGEE.

V usage is TRBV5-6 and J usage is TRBJ2-5; 7 bases align to TRBD1. V dropped 3 bases and J dropped 5; count of bases not matched to a gene: 7. The CDR3 spans 14 residues. Germline loops: CDR1 SGHDT, CDR2 YYEEEE. CDR3 amino acids: CASSSTGSRETQYF. The CDR3 bases are TGTGCCAGCAGCTCGACAGGGTCCAGGGAGACCCAGTACTTC.

This clone has a handful of counts. The chain combines TRBV6-5 with TRBJ1-1, with a weak D call TRBD1 (5 bases). CDR1 and CDR2 (germline): MNHEY, SVGAGI. V was shortened by 6 bases and J by 4 bases, with 12 bases between the two germline ends. The CDR3 has 13 residues. This CDR3 reads CASSSFGGTEAFF. CDR3 nucleotide sequence: TGTGCCAGCAGCAGTTTCGGGGGCACTGAAGCTTTCTTT.

V usage is TRBV5-4 and J usage is TRBJ1-2, with TRBD1 matching 9 bases. Germline CDR1 and CDR2: SGHNT and YYREEE (reference sequence). The CDR3 length is 16 residues. Trimming took 4 bases from V and 7 from J; bases not matched to a gene: 14. In DNA form, the CDR3 reads TGTGCCAGCAGCCCCACGGGGACAGGGAGACTTCTTGGCTACACCTTC. It translates to CASSPTGTGRLLGYTF.

The V call is TRBV9, the J call TRBJ2-3; 11 positions agree with TRBD2. Germline V gives CDR1 SGDLS, CDR2 YYNGEE. The length of the CDR3 is 20 residues. The trim removed 4 bases at V and 1 base at J, leaving 17 bases unmatched. The DNA of the CDR3 is TGTGCCAGCAGCAGCAGCGTAGTGGCTAGCGGGGGGAGGGGCACAGATACGCAGTATTTT. It specifies CASSSSVVASGGRGTDTQYF.

This rearrangement joins TRBV7-2 to TRBJ2-1; TRBD2 agrees at 12 bases. Germline loops: CDR1 SGHTA, CDR2 FQGNSA. The ends lost 6 bases at V and 6 bases at J; junction bases unmatched: 6. This CDR3 has 15 residues. Here the CDR3 DNA reads TGTGCCAGCAGTCGTCTAGCGGGGGGGACCAATGAGCAGTTCTTC. This gives the protein CASSRLAGGTNEQFF. The complete variable domain, with remaining parts taken from reference TRBV7-2 and TRBJ2-1, reads GAGVSQSPSNKVTEKGKDVELRCDPISGHTALYWYRQSLGQGLEFLIYFQGNSAPDKSGLPSDRFSAERTGGSVSTLTIQRTQQEDSAVYLCASSRLAGGTNEQFFGPGTRLTVL.

This clone was seen more than once but under ten times. This chain connects TRBV9 to TRBJ1-4; 8 bases match TRBD1. The CDR3 spans 15 residues. Trimming took 0 bases from V and 8 from J; bases not matched to a gene: 6. Germline V gene data show CDR1 as SGDLS and CDR2 as YYNGEE. This CDR3 is CASSVGGQAGEKLFF. CDR3 nucleotides: TGTGCCAGCAGCGTAGGGGGACAGGCCGGCGAAAAACTGTTTTTT.